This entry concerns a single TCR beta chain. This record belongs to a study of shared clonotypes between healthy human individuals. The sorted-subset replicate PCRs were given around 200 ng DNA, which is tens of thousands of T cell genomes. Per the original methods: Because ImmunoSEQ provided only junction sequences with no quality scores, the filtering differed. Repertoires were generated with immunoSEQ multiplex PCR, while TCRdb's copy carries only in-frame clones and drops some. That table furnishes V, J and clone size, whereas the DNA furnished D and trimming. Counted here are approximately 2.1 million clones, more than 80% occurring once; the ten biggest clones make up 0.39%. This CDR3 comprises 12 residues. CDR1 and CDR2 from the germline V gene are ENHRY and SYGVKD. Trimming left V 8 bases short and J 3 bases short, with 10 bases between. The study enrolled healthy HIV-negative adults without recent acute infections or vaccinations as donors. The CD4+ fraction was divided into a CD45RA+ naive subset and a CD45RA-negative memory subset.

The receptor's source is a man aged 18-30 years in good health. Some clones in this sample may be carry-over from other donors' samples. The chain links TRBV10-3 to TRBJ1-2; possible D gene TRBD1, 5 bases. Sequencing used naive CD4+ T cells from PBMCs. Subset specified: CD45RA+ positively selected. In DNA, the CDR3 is TGTGCCATCCGGGGGTCAGACTATGGCTACACCTTC. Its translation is CAIRGSDYGYTF.